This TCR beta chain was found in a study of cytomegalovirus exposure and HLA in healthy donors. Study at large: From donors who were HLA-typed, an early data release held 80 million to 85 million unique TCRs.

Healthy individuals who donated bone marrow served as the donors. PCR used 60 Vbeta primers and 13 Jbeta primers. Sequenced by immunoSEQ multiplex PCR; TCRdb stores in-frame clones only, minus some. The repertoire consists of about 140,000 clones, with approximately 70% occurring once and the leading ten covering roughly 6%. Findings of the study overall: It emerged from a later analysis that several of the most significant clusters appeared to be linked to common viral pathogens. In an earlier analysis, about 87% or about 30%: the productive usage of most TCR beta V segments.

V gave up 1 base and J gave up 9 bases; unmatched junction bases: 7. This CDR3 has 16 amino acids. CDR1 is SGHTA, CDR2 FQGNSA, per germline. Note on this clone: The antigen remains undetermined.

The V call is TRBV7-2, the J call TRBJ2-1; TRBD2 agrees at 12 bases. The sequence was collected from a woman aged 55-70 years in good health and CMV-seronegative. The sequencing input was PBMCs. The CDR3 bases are TGTGCCAGCAGCTTAGGTCTAGCGGGGGGGTCGGGTGAGCAGTTCTTC. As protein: CASSLGLAGGSGEQFF.